The rows below give T cell receptor beta chains drawn from one sample of a study of CD8+CD57+ T cells in acquired aplastic anemia. TCRdb re-called the reads through MiXCR, storing one row per CDR3 protein. This table has about 180,000 distinct CDR3 sequences, around half appearing once. Sequencing input: sorted CD4+, CD8+, or CD8+CD57+ T cells (not recorded which) from PBMCs. The receptors were sampled from a human donor in good health. Each CDR3 is given with its conserved first and last residue. A D gene is named only where the DNA matches it firmly. The size field is filled for only some rows; it gives once, few, many or a size class.

d_call	v_call	clone_size	j_call	cdr3_nt	cdr3_aa
TRBD2	TRBV6-1	many	TRBJ2-7	TGTGCCAGCGCTAGCGGGAGGCCGGTCTACGAGCAGTACTTC	CASASGRPVYEQYF
TRBD1	TRBV10-3	.	TRBJ1-5	TGTGCCAGTGGGACAGGGCCGCGCCAGCCCCAGCATTTT	CASGTGPRQPQHF
.	TRBV9	.	TRBJ1-6	TGTGCCAGCAGCGTCACGGGACAACATAATTCACCCCTCCACTTT	CASSVTGQHNSPLHF
TRBD2	TRBV6-2/TRBV6-3	.	TRBJ2-7	TGTGCCAGCAGCCCACAGACTAGCGGGAGTTGGGAGCAGTACTTC	CASSPQTSGSWEQYF
TRBD1	TRBV28	.	TRBJ1-5	TGTGCCAGCAGTCCACGACAGGGCTCGTACCAGCCCCAGCATTTT	CASSPRQGSYQPQHF
TRBD1	TRBV19	.	TRBJ2-7	TGTGCCAGTAGTCGGACAGGGCAAACCTACGAGCAGTACTTC	CASSRTGQTYEQYF
.	TRBV15	.	TRBJ1-2	TGTGCCACCACCTTAGCCGGCACCAACTATGGCTACACCTTC	CATTLAGTNYGYTF
TRBD1	TRBV15	.	TRBJ2-7	TGTGCCACCAGCAGAATGGGGGACAGGGGTGCCTACGAGCAGTACTTC	CATSRMGDRGAYEQYF
.	TRBV19	few	TRBJ2-3	TGTGCCAGTAGTACATCGCTACAGGGAAATGCGCAGTATTTT	CASSTSLQGNAQYF
.	TRBV3-1	many	TRBJ1-2	TGTGCCAGCAACGGGAAGTCTGACCTCTGCGGCTACACCTTC	CASNGKSDLCGYTF
TRBD2	TRBV20-1	many	TRBJ2-1	TGCAGTGTTCGCGGGAGTATGTACAATGAGCAGTTCTTC	CSVRGSMYNEQFF